This T cell receptor beta chain was sequenced for a study of Tregs in tolerant kidney transplant recipients (dated by TCRdb to about 2019). Turning to the overall study: The study applied TCRbeta sequencing to find donor-specific regulatory T cells before combined kidney and bone marrow transplantation and then followed those same cells after transplant. Results and caveats for the whole study, not just this receptor: The study was limited by small patient numbers, and the findings need validation in larger populations and under other immunosuppression protocols. Because the PCR primers were changed over time for some patients, nucleotide-level comparison could not be performed across the samples from those patients. Expanding Tregs with activated donor B cells appeared to identify the most biologically relevant and donor-specific TCRbeta repertoire. Biological reproducibility was not directly assessed, although technical replication error appeared to be minimal. Donor-specific Treg expansion exceeded global Treg expansion in tolerant patients, suggesting antigen-driven rather than nonspecific expansion.

The transplants used related donors along with nonmyeloablative bone marrow transplantation, and in the human trials mixed chimerism was transient. Thawed PBMCs were FACS-sorted into unstimulated Tregs (CD4+CD25+CD127-), CD4+ non-Tregs (CD4+CD25-), CD4 cells and CD8 cells. The patients were a few recipients of combined kidney and bone marrow transplants from the ITN036ST trial, and samples were available only from these trial subjects. Healthy control blood was processed to PBMCs by Ficoll density gradient and cryopreserved, and patient PBMCs were collected before and after transplant. For TCRbeta CDR3 sequencing, genomic DNA from the sorted cells was extracted using the QIAGEN DNeasy Blood and Tissue Kit. Through immunoSEQ, high-throughput TCRbeta CDR3 sequencing was done commercially, including PCR amplification with internal controls and bias correction. Concerning the study's data processing: Unique productive TCRbeta sequences were defined by CDR3 nucleotide sequence where primers matched, otherwise by CDR3 amino acid sequence with Vbeta and Jbeta genes. As a correction for sorting error, sequences shared between sorted populations at a frequency ratio of 2:1 or less were discarded, and the remaining shared sequences were assigned to the higher population. Donor-reactive sequences were defined as at least 5-fold expanded in CFSE-low cells versus unstimulated cells, with frequency of at least 0.01% in CFSE-low cells. Repertoire divergence was quantified by Jensen-Shannon divergence using the top 100 TCRbeta sequences ranked by frequency. When a sample had multiple sequencing runs, each run was corrected for sorting error separately and the runs were then pooled. TCRdb mirrors the immuneACCESS table, restricted to in-frame sequences. Some clones are absent from its copies; in checked studies, under half trace to an unresolved V gene, and the reason for the others is unknown. That table is the source of V, J and clone size, and D and trimming were worked out from the DNA. For this sample there are 40,000 to 50,000 clones; around nine tenths appear just once. The top ten clones comprise 15% of the sample.

Concerning this clone: Its target antigen remains unknown. Base qualities were left out, and no much larger clone turns up one base away.

V is reduced by 3 bases and J by 7 bases, leaving a spacing of 12 bases between them. The germline V gene (reference sequence) yields SEHNR for CDR1 and FQNEAQ for CDR2. Measured from the cysteine to the phenylalanine, the CDR3 is 14 residues long. The retained sequence is limited to the CDR3, 42 bases, with the frame set at the first base. The input for sequencing was CD8+ T cells from blood (PBMCs), taken 12 months after the transplant. This receptor was obtained from a human patient who received a combined kidney and bone marrow transplant. Donor T cells from the graft may be present among the T cells after a transplant. The sequence links TRBV7-9 to TRBJ2-2, with TRBD1 tentatively as D gene (5 bases match). The DNA sequence is given as TGTGCCAGCAGCTTCCCCCAGGGCCTCGGGGAGCTGTTTTTT. It codes for CASSFPQGLGELFF.